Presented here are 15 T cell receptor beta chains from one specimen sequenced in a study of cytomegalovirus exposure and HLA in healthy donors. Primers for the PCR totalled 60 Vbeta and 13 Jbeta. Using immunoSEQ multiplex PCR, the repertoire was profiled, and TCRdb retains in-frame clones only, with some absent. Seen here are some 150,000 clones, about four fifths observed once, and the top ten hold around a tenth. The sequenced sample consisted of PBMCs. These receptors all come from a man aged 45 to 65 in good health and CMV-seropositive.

CDR3 amino acids: CASSLTPPGQGGYGYTF. CDR3 nucleotide sequence: TGTGCCAGCAGTTTAACACCACCGGGACAGGGGGGCTATGGCTACACCTTC. The chain employs TRBV27 and TRBJ1-2; 11 bases fit TRBD1. The J segment lost 4 bases and the V segment lost 2 bases, leaving 9 bases of the junction unmatched. The germline gives CDR1 MNHEY, CDR2 SMNVEV (reference sequence). The CDR3 is 17 amino acids.

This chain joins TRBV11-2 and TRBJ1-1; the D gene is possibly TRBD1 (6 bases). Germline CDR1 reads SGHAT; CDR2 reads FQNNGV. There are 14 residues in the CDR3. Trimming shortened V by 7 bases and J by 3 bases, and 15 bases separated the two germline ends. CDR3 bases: TGTGCCAGCACCCTCAACAGGGATTACACTGAAGCTTTCTTT. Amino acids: CASTLNRDYTEAFF. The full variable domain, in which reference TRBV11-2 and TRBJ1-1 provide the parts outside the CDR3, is EAGVAQSPRYKIIEKRQSVAFWCNPISGHATLYWYQQILGQGPKLLIQFQNNGVVDDSQLPKDRFSAERLKGVDSTLKIQPAKLEDSAVYLCASTLNRDYTEAFFGQGTRLTVV.

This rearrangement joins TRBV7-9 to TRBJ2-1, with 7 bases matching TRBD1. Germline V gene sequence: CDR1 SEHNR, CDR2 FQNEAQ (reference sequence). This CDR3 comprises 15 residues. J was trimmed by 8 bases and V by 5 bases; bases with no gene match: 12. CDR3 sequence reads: CASSPDRVPNDEQFF. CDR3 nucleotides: TGTGCCAGCAGCCCCGACAGGGTACCGAACGATGAGCAGTTCTTC.

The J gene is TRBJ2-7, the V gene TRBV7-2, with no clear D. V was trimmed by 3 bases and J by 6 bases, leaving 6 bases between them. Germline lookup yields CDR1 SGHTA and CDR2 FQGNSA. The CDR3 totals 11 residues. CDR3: CASSFYCEQYF. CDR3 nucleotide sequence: TGTGCCAGCAGCTTTTACTGCGAGCAGTACTTC.

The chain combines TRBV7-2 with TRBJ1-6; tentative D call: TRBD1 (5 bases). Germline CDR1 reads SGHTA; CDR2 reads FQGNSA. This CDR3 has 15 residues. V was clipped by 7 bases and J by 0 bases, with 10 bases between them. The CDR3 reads CASTGGSSYNSPLHF. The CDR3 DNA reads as TGTGCCAGCACGGGGGGTAGCTCCTATAATTCACCCCTCCACTTT.

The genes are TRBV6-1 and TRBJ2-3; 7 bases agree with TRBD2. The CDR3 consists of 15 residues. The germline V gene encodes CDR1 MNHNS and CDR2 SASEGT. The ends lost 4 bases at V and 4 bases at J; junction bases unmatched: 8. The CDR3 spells CASSAGGRNADTQYF. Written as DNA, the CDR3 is TGTGCCAGCAGTGCCGGGGGGAGGAATGCAGATACGCAGTATTTT.

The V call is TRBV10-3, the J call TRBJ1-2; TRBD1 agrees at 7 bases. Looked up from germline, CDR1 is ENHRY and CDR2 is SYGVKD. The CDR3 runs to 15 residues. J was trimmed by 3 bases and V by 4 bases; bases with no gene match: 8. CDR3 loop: CAISGDGDRDYGYTF. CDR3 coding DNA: TGTGCCATCAGTGGGGATGGAGACAGGGACTATGGCTACACCTTC.

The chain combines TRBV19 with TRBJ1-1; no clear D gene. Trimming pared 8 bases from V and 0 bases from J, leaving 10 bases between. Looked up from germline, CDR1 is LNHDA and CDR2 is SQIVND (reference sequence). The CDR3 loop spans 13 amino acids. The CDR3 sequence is CASGREMNTEAFF. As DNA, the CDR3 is TGTGCCAGTGGAAGGGAGATGAACACTGAAGCTTTCTTT. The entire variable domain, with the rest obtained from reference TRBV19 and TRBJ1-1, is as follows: DGGITQSPKYLFRKEGQNVTLSCEQNLNHDAMYWYRQDPGQGLRLIYYSQIVNDFQKGDIAEGYSVSREKKESFPLTVTSAQKNPTAFYLCASGREMNTEAFFGQGTRLTVV.

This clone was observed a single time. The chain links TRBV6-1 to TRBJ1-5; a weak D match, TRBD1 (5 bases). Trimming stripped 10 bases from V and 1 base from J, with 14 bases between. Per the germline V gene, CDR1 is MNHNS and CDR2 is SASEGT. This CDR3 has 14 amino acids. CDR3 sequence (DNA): TGTGCCACCCAAGGGGACTCGAGCAATCAGCCCCAGCATTTT. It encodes CATQGDSSNQPQHF.

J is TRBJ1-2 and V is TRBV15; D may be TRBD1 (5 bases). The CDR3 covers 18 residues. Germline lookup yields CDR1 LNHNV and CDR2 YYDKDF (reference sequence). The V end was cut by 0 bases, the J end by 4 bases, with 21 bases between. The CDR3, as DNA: TGTGCCACCAGCAGAGAAATCCCCCTCGGCGGGGCGAGCTATGGCTACACCTTC. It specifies CATSREIPLGGASYGYTF.

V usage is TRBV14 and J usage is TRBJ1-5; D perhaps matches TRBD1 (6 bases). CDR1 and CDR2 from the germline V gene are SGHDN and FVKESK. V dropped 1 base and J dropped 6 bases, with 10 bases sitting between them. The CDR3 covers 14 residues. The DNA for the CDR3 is TGTGCCAGCAGCCAAGGGGGGGGCGGTCAGCCCCAGCATTTT. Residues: CASSQGGGGQPQHF.

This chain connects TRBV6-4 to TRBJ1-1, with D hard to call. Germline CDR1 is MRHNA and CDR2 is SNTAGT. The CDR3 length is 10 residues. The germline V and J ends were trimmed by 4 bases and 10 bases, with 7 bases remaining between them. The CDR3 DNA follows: TGTGCCAGCAGTGGGGCAGGAGCTTTCTTT. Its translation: CASSGAGAFF.

Written as DNA, the CDR3 is TGTGCCAGTAGTCCGCGACAGGGAGCAAGCACTGAAGCTTTCTTT. Translated, it gives CASSPRQGASTEAFF. This chain connects TRBV19 to TRBJ1-1, with 7 bases identical to TRBD1. CDR3 size: 15 residues. Germline lookup yields CDR1 LNHDA and CDR2 SQIVND (reference sequence). Trimming took 5 bases from V and 4 from J; bases not matched to a gene: 10. Filled out from reference TRBV19 and TRBJ1-1, the complete variable domain reads DGGITQSPKYLFRKEGQNVTLSCEQNLNHDAMYWYRQDPGQGLRLIYYSQIVNDFQKGDIAEGYSVSREKKESFPLTVTSAQKNPTAFYLCASSPRQGASTEAFFGQGTRLTVV.

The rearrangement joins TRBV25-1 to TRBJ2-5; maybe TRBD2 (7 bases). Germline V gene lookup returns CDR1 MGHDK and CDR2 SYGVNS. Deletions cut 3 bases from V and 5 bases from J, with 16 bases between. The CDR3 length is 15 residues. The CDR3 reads CASSDARGAGETQYF. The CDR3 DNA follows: TGTGCCAGCAGTGATGCCCGGGGGGCCGGGGAGACCCAGTACTTC.

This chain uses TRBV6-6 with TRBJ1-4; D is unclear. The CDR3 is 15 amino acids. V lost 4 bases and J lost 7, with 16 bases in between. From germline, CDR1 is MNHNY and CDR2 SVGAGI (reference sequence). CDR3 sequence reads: CASSLSLRFGEKLFF. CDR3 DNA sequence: TGTGCCAGCAGTTTATCTCTCAGGTTTGGTGAAAAACTGTTTTTT.